This TCR beta chain stems from a study of T cell responses to AZD1222 COVID-19 vaccine. Overall study findings and caveats: Clonal diversity was possibly underestimated, and white British individuals and females predominated among donors. Sampling captured repertoires only after the peak T cell response.

This clone was detected only a few times. Its antigen is unidentified. Method: immunoSEQ multiplex PCR; TCRdb's copy keeps in-frame clones and lacks some. The repertoire holds around 100,000 clones, with around 87% as singletons. The sequence was obtained from an adult in good health. This specimen was peripheral blood, taken on day 0 of MenACWY control vaccination.

This CDR3 reads CASRIWDTPSEELFF. CDR3 in DNA: TGTGCCAGCAGGATTTGGGACACTCCCTCGGAGGAACTGTTTTTT. This chain connects TRBV2 to TRBJ1-4; a possible D gene is TRBD1 (6 bases). The germline gives CDR1 SNHLY, CDR2 FYNNEI. CDR3 length: 15 residues. The V gene lost 6 bases and the J gene lost 12 bases, with 23 bases spanning the gap.